The 17 T cell receptor beta chains given below trace back to one sample, sequenced in a study of T cell repertoires in cytomegalovirus infection (dated by TCRdb to about 2019). Reads for this sample came from an Illumina HiSeq 1500. TCRdb passed the public sequencing reads through fastp at Q25 and MiXCR, retaining productive beta sequences. Records with the same CDR3 protein are collapsed into one entry carrying the most frequent genes and DNA. The sample table records roughly 200,000 distinct CDR3 sequences; about a sixth of these occur just once. Together, the top ten hold under 30% of the sample. What was sequenced was CD8+ T cells from PBMCs. The receptors come from a human donor in good health (CMV status not recorded). Some clones in this sample may be carry-over from other donors' samples.

This clonotype has at least ten counts. The V and J genes are TRBV7-2 and TRBJ2-3; D not resolved. The germline CDR1 and CDR2 sequences are SGHTA and FQGNSA. V was pared by 1 base and J by 2 bases, with 16 bases between. The CDR3 has 17 amino acids. The DNA for the CDR3 is TGTGCCAGCAGCTTAGAGATGGGCATTAGCCTCACAGATACGCAGTATTTT. This sequence encodes CASSLEMGISLTDTQYF.

This rearrangement joins TRBV10-3 to TRBJ2-1; D not certain. The CDR3 spans 14 residues. Per the germline V gene, CDR1 is ENHRY and CDR2 is SYGVKD. Trimming left V 3 bases short and J 0 bases short, with 6 bases between. In DNA, the CDR3 is TGTGCCATCAGTGATAAGGACTCCTACAATGAGCAGTTCTTC. This sequence encodes CAISDKDSYNEQFF.

This clonotype occurred once. The chain combines TRBV9 with TRBJ2-7; 7 bases line up with TRBD1. The CDR3 has 15 residues. Germline CDR1 reads SGDLS; CDR2 reads YYNGEE. The ends lost 1 base at V and 6 bases at J; junction bases unmatched: 10. CDR3 coding DNA: TGTGCCAGCAGCGTATCCGGGACAGCTTTCGGCGAGCAGTACTTC. Residues: CASSVSGTAFGEQYF.

This chain uses TRBV28 with TRBJ1-5; D is unclear. With 7 bases removed from V and 0 bases from J, the gap between germline ends came to 10 bases. The germline CDR1 and CDR2 sequences are MDHEN and SYDVKM. The CDR3 sequence is 14 residues long. The CDR3 spells CASNSLFSNQPQHF. In DNA, the CDR3 is TGTGCCAGCAACTCCCTCTTTAGCAATCAGCCCCAGCATTTT.

This clonotype was counted once. CDR3 sequence: CASLGGYTGELFF. CDR3 DNA: TGTGCCAGCTTAGGCGGTTACACCGGGGAGCTGTTTTTT. This sequence joins TRBV2 and TRBJ2-2, with D hard to call. Trimming removed 8 bases at V and 3 bases at J, with 10 bases between. CDR3 size: 13 residues. In germline, CDR1 is SNHLY, CDR2 FYNNEI. The full variable domain, its missing parts supplied by reference TRBV2 and TRBJ2-2, is EPEVTQTPSHQVTQMGQEVILRCVPISNHLYFYWYRQILGQKVEFLVSFYNNEISEKSEIFDDQFSVERPDGSNFTLKIRSTKLEDSAMYFCASLGGYTGELFFGEGSRLTVL.

This clonotype was counted between two and nine times. The rearrangement links TRBV28 to TRBJ1-1; D not resolved. Germline lookup yields CDR1 MDHEN and CDR2 SYDVKM. The CDR3 loop spans 15 amino acids. V was cut by 2 bases and J by 0 bases, with 10 bases left in between. CDR3 nucleotides: TGTGCCAGCAGTTTAGATCGGGGTTTGAACACTGAAGCTTTCTTT. Residues: CASSLDRGLNTEAFF. Filled out from reference TRBV28 and TRBJ1-1, the complete variable domain reads DVKVTQSSRYLVKRTGEKVFLECVQDMDHENMFWYRQDPGLGLRLIYFSYDVKMKEKGDIPEGYSVSREKKERFSLILESASTNQTSMYLCASSLDRGLNTEAFFGQGTRLTVV.

The chain joins TRBV19 to TRBJ2-1; the D is unclear. CDR1 LNHDA and CDR2 SQIVND come from the germline V gene (reference sequence). CDR3 length: 13 residues. The germline V and J ends were trimmed by 0 bases and 8 bases, with 8 bases remaining between them. The CDR3 is CASSIDRIHEQFF. For the CDR3, the DNA is TGTGCCAGTAGTATAGATAGAATCCATGAGCAGTTCTTC.

V and J are TRBV12-3 or TRBV12-4 and TRBJ1-1; 7 bases are shared with TRBD1. This CDR3 comprises 16 residues. V trimming: 5 bases; J trimming: 3 bases; junction bases outside the gene matches: 12. CDR3: CASSPYTGALDTEAFF. The DNA for the CDR3 is TGTGCCAGCAGTCCTTATACAGGGGCATTGGACACTGAAGCTTTCTTT.

The chain is built from TRBV28 and TRBJ2-7, with 8 positions matching TRBD2. Germline CDR1 is MDHEN and CDR2 is SYDVKM. There are 17 residues in the CDR3. With 3 bases clipped from V and 3 bases from J, the junction kept 13 bases outside the gene matches. DNA for the CDR3: TGTGCCAGCAGTTTCCAAGGGCGGGGGGCGAGGAACTACGAGCAGTACTTC. Translation gives CASSFQGRGARNYEQYF.

This rearrangement joins TRBV28 to TRBJ2-3; the match to TRBD1 covers 12 bases. This CDR3 has 15 amino acids. With 8 bases clipped from V and 5 bases from J, the junction kept 8 bases outside the gene matches. The germline V gene encodes CDR1 MDHEN and CDR2 SYDVKM. In DNA, the CDR3 is TGTGCCAGCGTGCGGGACAGGGGGCGAGTAGATACGCAGTATTTT. Protein sequence: CASVRDRGRVDTQYF.

This clonotype was seen many times. The chain carries TRBV4-3 and TRBJ1-3; D gene ambiguous. The CDR3 spans 17 residues. CDR1 and CDR2 (germline): LGHNA, YSLEER. V shed 0 bases and J shed 0 bases, with 12 bases lying between them. CDR3 sequence: CASSQEASPGSGNTIYF. Here the CDR3 DNA reads TGCGCCAGCAGCCAAGAGGCGTCGCCTGGCTCTGGAAACACCATATATTTT.

The V call is TRBV5-1, the J call TRBJ2-7; no firm D call. CDR1 and CDR2 from the germline V gene are SGHRS and YFSETQ. This CDR3 has 13 amino acids. Trimming left V 5 bases short and J 0 bases short, with 9 bases between. The chain's CDR3 is CASRTDSSYEQYF. Here the CDR3 DNA reads TGCGCCAGCAGGACCGATAGCTCCTACGAGCAGTACTTC.

In this sample, this clonotype turned up a few times. The genes are TRBV11-2 and TRBJ2-5; TRBD1 aligns across 10 bases. There are 15 residues in the CDR3. V dropped 4 bases and J dropped 2; count of bases not matched to a gene: 4. From germline, CDR1 is SGHAT and CDR2 FQNNGV. The CDR3: CASSWGTGDQETQYF. The CDR3 DNA reads TGTGCCAGCAGCTGGGGGACAGGGGATCAAGAGACCCAGTACTTC.

The chain combines TRBV4-1 with TRBJ1-5, with D perhaps TRBD1 (6 bases). In germline, CDR1 is MGHRA, CDR2 YSYEKL. The CDR3 consists of 15 residues. The germline V and J ends were trimmed by 0 bases and 4 bases, with 10 bases remaining between them. Here the CDR3 DNA reads TGCGCCAGCAGCCAAGAAAGCCAGGGGAATCAGCCCCAGCATTTT. Protein sequence: CASSQESQGNQPQHF.

The chain couples TRBV6-5 to TRBJ1-5; D possibly corresponds to TRBD1 (5 bases). The CDR3 contains 13 residues. Germline lookup yields CDR1 MNHEY and CDR2 SVGAGI. Trimming removed 8 bases at V and 4 bases at J, with 12 bases between. CDR3 amino acids: CASGTGANQPQHF. In DNA, the CDR3 is TGTGCCAGCGGGACGGGCGCGAATCAGCCCCAGCATTTT.

This clonotype turned up a few times. V is TRBV28 and J is TRBJ1-1; 11 positions match TRBD1. The length of the CDR3 is 17 residues. The germline V gene encodes CDR1 MDHEN and CDR2 SYDVKM. J was trimmed by 6 bases and V by 2 bases; bases with no gene match: 11. This chain's CDR3 is CASSLRDRGIFRAEAFF. The DNA for the CDR3 is TGTGCCAGCAGTTTACGGGACAGGGGGATTTTTAGGGCTGAAGCTTTCTTT.

This clonotype was counted only a few times. The V gene is TRBV14, the J gene TRBJ2-3; possibly TRBD1 or TRBD2 for D (7 bases each). The CDR3 is made up of 16 amino acids. Trimming pared 4 bases from V and 0 bases from J, leaving 14 bases between. Germline V gene data show CDR1 as SGHDN and CDR2 as FVKESK. In DNA, the CDR3 is TGTGCCAGCAGCCCAGGCAGGGGGGGAAGCACAGATACGCAGTATTTT. This sequence encodes CASSPGRGGSTDTQYF. The full variable domain, rest sourced from reference TRBV14 and TRBJ2-3, is EAGVTQFPSHSVIEKGQTVTLRCDPISGHDNLYWYRRVMGKEIKFLLHFVKESKQDESGMPNNRFLAERTGGTYSTLKVQPAELEDSGVYFCASSPGRGGSTDTQYFGPGTRLTVL.